What follows are 9 T cell receptor beta chains derived from one specimen sequenced in a study of T cells in Graves' hyperthyroidism and ophthalmopathy. TCR beta CDR3 regions were amplified from RNA transcripts. First-round RT-PCR of the TCR CDR3 relied on the HTBI primer set. TCRdb fed the multiplex PCR reads into MiXCR, producing one record per CDR3 protein. The data contain about 350,000 distinct CDR3 sequences, approximately 15% of them singletons. The sequenced sample was blood. The receptors originated from a woman in her twenties or thirties with Graves' hyperthyroidism.

This clonotype was observed once. This may stem from a read error, because a much larger clone lies one nucleotide away. The rearrangement joins TRBV7-9 to TRBJ2-1, with D perhaps matching TRBD2 (5 bases). Trimming cost V 6 bases and J 6 bases, with 18 bases left between them. The CDR3 consists of 15 residues. The V gene's germline CDR1 is SEHNR and CDR2 FQNEAQ (reference sequence). The CDR3 nucleotides are TGTGCCAGCAGGTCCAGAGGGAGTCAAGCCAATGAGCAGTTCTTC. As protein: CASRSRGSQANEQFF.

This clonotype was recorded at least ten times. J is TRBJ1-1 and V is TRBV7-8, with 8 positions matching TRBD1. The germline CDR1 and CDR2 sequences are SGHVS and FQNEAQ. The ends lost 4 bases at V and 5 bases at J; junction bases unmatched: 6. The CDR3 sequence is 14 residues long. As DNA, the CDR3 is TGTGCCAGCAGCTCCACAGGGGGGCGGACTGAAGCTTTCTTT. Protein product: CASSSTGGRTEAFF.

This clonotype showed up just a few times. The junction differs from germline at one of its ends, possibly a read error. The chain employs TRBV5-6 and TRBJ1-2, with 7 bases identical to TRBD1. CDR1 is SGHDT and CDR2 is YYEEEE in the germline V gene. CDR3 length equals 11 residues. The CDR3 nucleotides read TGTGCCAGCAGCACAGGGGATGGCTACGCCTTC. Translated: CASSTGDGYAF.

This clonotype was seen at least ten times. This chain uses TRBV2 with TRBJ1-2, with TRBD1 as a possible D gene (5 bases). This CDR3 has 12 amino acids. Deletions cut 3 bases from V and 7 bases from J, with 9 bases between. CDR1 and CDR2 from the germline V gene are SNHLY and FYNNEI. The CDR3 region is CASSEGPFGYTF. In DNA, the CDR3 is TGTGCCAGCAGTGAGGGGCCCTTTGGCTACACCTTC.

This clonotype turned up a few times. The chain has TRBV27 and TRBJ1-2; maybe TRBD1 (5 bases). Germline V gene sequence: CDR1 MNHEY, CDR2 SMNVEV (reference sequence). This CDR3 region has 14 residues. Trimming cost V 1 base and J 7 bases, with 13 bases left between them. The CDR3 protein is CASSLWGGGGGYTF. Written as DNA, the CDR3 is TGTGCCAGCAGTTTATGGGGGGGTGGAGGTGGCTACACCTTC.

This clonotype is a singleton in its sample. V usage is TRBV20-1 and J usage is TRBJ2-5; 9 bases are shared with TRBD1. In germline, CDR1 is DFQATT, CDR2 SNEGSKA (reference sequence). The CDR3 totals 16 residues. The V gene end was trimmed by 4 bases and the J gene end by 3 bases; junction bases not matched to a gene: 12. The DNA of the CDR3 is TGCAGTGCTATCCCCTCATGGGACAGGGAAAAAGAGACCCAGTACTTC. Translating it yields CSAIPSWDREKETQYF.

This clonotype was picked up many times. The J gene is TRBJ2-1, the V gene TRBV2; TRBD2 matches at 11 bases. The CDR3 is 15 residues long. The V and J ends lost 8 bases and 6 bases, in that order; junction bases with no gene match: 9. CDR1 SNHLY and CDR2 FYNNEI come from the germline V gene. CDR3 nucleotide sequence: TGTGCCAGCGAAGTGCAAGGACTAGCGGGCAATGAGCAGTTCTTC. Translation gives CASEVQGLAGNEQFF.

This clonotype has more than one count but fewer than ten. This chain joins TRBV6-2 or TRBV6-3 and TRBJ2-7; 7 bases match TRBD2. The V gene end was trimmed by 0 bases and the J gene end by 5 bases; junction bases not matched to a gene: 1. The CDR3 is 13 amino acids. The germline gives CDR1 MNHEY, CDR2 SVGEGT. In DNA, the CDR3 is TGTGCCAGCAGTTACTCGACTAGCAACGAGCAGTACTTC. This sequence encodes CASSYSTSNEQYF.

V is TRBV18 and J is TRBJ1-2, with D unclear. Germline loops: CDR1 KGHSH, CDR2 LQKENI. This CDR3 is 14 amino acids long. V was clipped by 6 bases and J by 8 bases, with 19 bases between them. The CDR3 protein is CASSALIGLRGYTF. The CDR3 DNA is TGTGCCAGCTCCGCGCTCATAGGGTTGAGAGGCTACACCTTC. Variable domain in full (rest from reference TRBV18 and TRBJ1-2): NAGVMQNPRHLVRRRGQEARLRCSPMKGHSHVYWYRQLPEEGLKFMVYLQKENIIDESGMPKERFSAEFPKEGPSILRIQQVVRGDSAAYFCASSALIGLRGYTFGSGTRLTVV.